The text below deals with one TCR beta chain. This entry is derived from a study of blood T cells in healthy people across ages. Using a J-beta primer mix together with a sample-barcoded 5' primer, a second PCR was run for roughly 6 to 11 cycles. Each cDNA molecule, via a template-switch adaptor with 12 random nucleotides, was tagged. TCRdb re-called the 5' RACE reads with MiXCR, one entry per CDR3 protein. The data hold 600,000 to 650,000 distinct CDR3 sequences, with about 54% observed a single time. Germline V gene data show CDR1 as SQVTM and CDR2 as ANQGSEA. Trimming removed 6 bases at V and 0 bases at J, with 3 bases between. This CDR3 comprises 11 residues. Every sample had a minimum of 6.5 million PBMCs isolated.

The receptor was isolated from a man aged 55 to 69 in good health. The specimen sequenced was blood. The chain combines TRBV29-1 with TRBJ1-3, with D unclear. Here the CDR3 reads CSVSSGNTIYF. CDR3 nucleotides: TGCAGCGTCAGCTCTGGAAACACCATATATTTT.